The 8 T cell receptor beta chains below all came from one sample that was sequenced in a study of blood T cell repertoires in COVID-19. Sequencing used immunoSEQ multiplex PCR; TCRdb keeps in-frame clones, though not all of them. This sample carries some 320,000 clones, 90% of them seen once, and the ten largest clones take roughly 2.6%. The sample was PBMCs or T cells enriched from blood (not recorded which). These receptors came from a man aged 55-75 years who had recovered from COVID-19.

This clone was observed once. The V call is TRBV10-3, the J call TRBJ1-2; possible D gene TRBD1, 6 bases. The CDR3 contains 13 residues. V lost 6 bases and J lost 5, with 13 bases in between. Germline values: CDR1 ENHRY, CDR2 SYGVKD. The DNA for the CDR3 is TGTGCCATCAGCGGGGGGCGGGAATATGGCTACACCTTC. Translating gives CAISGGREYGYTF.

This chain links TRBV28 with TRBJ2-3; TRBD2 aligns across 11 bases. The CDR3 is made up of 17 amino acids. The germline V gene encodes CDR1 MDHEN and CDR2 SYDVKM. Germline trimming cut 6 bases from V and 2 bases from J; bases unmatched to any gene: 10. Here the CDR3 reads CASSLSGGAGFTDTQYF. CDR3 nucleotide sequence: TGTGCCAGCAGCCTTAGCGGGGGGGCCGGTTTCACAGATACGCAGTATTTT.

The rearrangement links TRBV11-2 to TRBJ2-7, with D hard to call. The CDR3 covers 12 residues. Germline V gene sequence: CDR1 SGHAT, CDR2 FQNNGV. V was cut by 4 bases and J by 4 bases, with 8 bases left in between. The CDR3 nucleotides are TGTGCCAGCAGCTCCCACCGGTACGAGCAGTACTTC. This sequence encodes CASSSHRYEQYF.

The rearrangement joins TRBV7-6 to TRBJ1-2; D might be TRBD1 (6 bases). V was cut by 5 bases and J by 0 bases, with 16 bases left in between. The length of the CDR3 is 16 residues. CDR1 and CDR2 (germline): SGHVS, FNYEAQ. The DNA for the CDR3 is TGTGCCAGCAGCCCCGGGGGGGCGCATCCTAACTATGGCTACACCTTC. Translated: CASSPGGAHPNYGYTF.

This chain joins TRBV11-1 and TRBJ2-4, with 8 bases lining up with TRBD2. The CDR3 consists of 15 residues. V shed 3 bases and J 6 bases; nucleotides not matched to a gene: 7. CDR1 is SGHAT and CDR2 is FQDESV in the germline V gene (reference sequence). The CDR3 protein is CASSLGTSGGNIQYF. In DNA form, the CDR3 reads TGTGCCAGCAGCTTGGGTACTAGCGGAGGAAACATTCAGTACTTC. The full variable domain, in which reference TRBV11-1 and TRBJ2-4 provide the parts outside the CDR3, is EAEVAQSPRYKITEKSQAVAFWCDPISGHATLYWYRQILGQGPELLVQFQDESVVDDSQLPKDRFSAERLKGVDSTLKIQPAELGDSAMYLCASSLGTSGGNIQYFGAGTRLSVL.

The genes are TRBV11-2 and TRBJ2-5; TRBD2 matches at 11 bases. In germline, CDR1 is SGHAT, CDR2 FQNNGV. Losses at the gene ends were 4 bases for V and 2 bases for J; bases not matched to a gene: 12. The CDR3 covers 18 residues. CDR3 nucleotides: TGTGCCAGCAGCTCTCATTTGCTAGCGGGAGGCAAGCAAGAGACCCAGTACTTC. This gives the protein CASSSHLLAGGKQETQYF.

This chain links TRBV6-5 with TRBJ2-1, with D perhaps TRBD2 (7 bases). The CDR3 is 13 amino acids. Trimming left V 8 bases short and J 10 bases short, with 18 bases between. Looked up from germline, CDR1 is MNHEY and CDR2 is SVGAGI. The CDR3 nucleotides are TGTGCCAGCCAAAGCAATAGGGGGGGGGAGCAGTTCTTC. This codes for CASQSNRGGEQFF.

The chain carries TRBV3-1 (or the pseudogene TRBV3-2) and TRBJ1-2, with D unclear. Germline loops: CDR1 LGHDT, CDR2 YNNKEL (reference sequence). Trimming took off 5 bases at V and 4 bases at J, with 11 bases between the two ends. This CDR3 comprises 13 residues. CDR3 residues: CASSTRLFYGYTF. The CDR3, as DNA: TGTGCCAGCAGCACCAGACTTTTCTATGGCTACACCTTC.